This TCR beta chain was found in a study of multiple sclerosis patients with progressive multifocal leukoencephalopathy. The survey-level immunoSEQ assay was used. TCRdb's table, derived via immunoSEQ multiplex PCR, lists solely in-frame clones and lacks some. The sample has tens of thousands of clones, 80% to 95% seen once. The V gene's germline CDR1 is SGHRS and CDR2 YFSETQ. After removal of 3 bases from V and 7 bases from J, the junction contained 11 bases not matched to a gene. The CDR3 covers 18 residues. Broader study findings: Expanded clones at PML onset predated and persisted through natalizumab therapy. It is unclear whether the findings reflect JC virus infection or general immunocompromise. Less diverse TRB repertoires were suggested in most PML patients.

As concerns this clone: Its target is unknown.

Noted time point: before natalizumab initiation. The sequenced sample consisted of PBMCs. This chain links TRBV5-1 with TRBJ2-2, with 14 positions matching TRBD2. This TCR derives from a man aged 25 to 40 with multiple sclerosis. CDR3 loop: CASSSAGLAGVGGGELFF. DNA of the CDR3: TGCGCCAGCAGCTCCGCGGGACTAGCGGGAGTAGGTGGCGGGGAGCTGTTTTTT.